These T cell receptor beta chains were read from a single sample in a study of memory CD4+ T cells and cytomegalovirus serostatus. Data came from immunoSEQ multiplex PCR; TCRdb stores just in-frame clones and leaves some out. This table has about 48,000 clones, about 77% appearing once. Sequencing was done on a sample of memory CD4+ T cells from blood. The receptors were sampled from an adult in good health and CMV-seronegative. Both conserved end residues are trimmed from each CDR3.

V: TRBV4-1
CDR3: ASSQGRGGYT

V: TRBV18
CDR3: ASSPTSGSQSSQIPQY

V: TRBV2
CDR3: ASSINYEQY

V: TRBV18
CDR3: ASSPFGRDSYNEQF

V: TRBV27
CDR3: ASSRGLGGGRGYT

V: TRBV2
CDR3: ASSERQGGETQY

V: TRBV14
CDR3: ASSPPTGEGNTEAF

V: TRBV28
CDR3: ASSLLRVHEQY

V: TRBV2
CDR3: ASSLLGAGKETQY

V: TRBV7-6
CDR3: ASSLVSMGRGTQY

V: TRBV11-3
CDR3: ASSTSSGRIHEQF

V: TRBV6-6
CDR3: ASRTTGGRNGELF

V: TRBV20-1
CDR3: SAPVRNEQY

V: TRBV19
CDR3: ASSIRENYGYT

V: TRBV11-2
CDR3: ASSYYLDQPQH

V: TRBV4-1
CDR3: ASSLGQPDTQY

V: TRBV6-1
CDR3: ASASGVMNTEAF

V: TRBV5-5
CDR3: ASSLGPSPNTGELF

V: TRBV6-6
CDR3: ASRDDRGNTEAF

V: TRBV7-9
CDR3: ASSFMEVGQAF

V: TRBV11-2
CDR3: ASSLGFVGNYGYT

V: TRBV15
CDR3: ATSRGDLPASGNTIY

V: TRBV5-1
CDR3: ASSFSRAGFTGELF

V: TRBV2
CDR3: ASAVWRSPDYEQY

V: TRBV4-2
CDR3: ASSQDVTSGIYEQY

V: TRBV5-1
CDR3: ASSWEPRTGANVLT

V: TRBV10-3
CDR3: AISQETPSGANVLT

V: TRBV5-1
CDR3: ANWDRDLLT

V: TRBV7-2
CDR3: ASSFEGALGETQY

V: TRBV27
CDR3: ASSFLSGRGTYEQY

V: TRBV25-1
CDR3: ASSALAGGTDTQY

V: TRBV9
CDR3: ASSVSGAGDTEAF

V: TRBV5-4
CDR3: ASSLRLAGYNEQF